These 23 T cell receptor beta chains share one sample of origin, sequenced in a study of vaccination and CD4 T cells after COVID-19. The Oncomine TCR Beta short-read assay was what sequenced the DNA obtained from cultured CD4+ T cells. MiXCR, applied by TCRdb to the PCR reads, yields one record per CDR3 protein. The sample holds around 8,300 distinct CDR3 sequences, less than 80% seen once. Treatment: roughly 11-day PBMC culture with coronavirus spike peptide pools or control peptides (ViraFEST assay). No cognate antigen is known for these TCRs. The sequencing used cultured CD4+ T cells from blood, collected after SARS-CoV-2 vaccination. The source is a human donor with COVID-19.

The chain combines TRBV30 with TRBJ1-3; 12 nucleotides match TRBD1. Germline assignment: CDR1 GTSNPN and CDR2 SVGIG (reference sequence). The ends lost 5 bases at V and 2 bases at J; junction bases unmatched: 7. This CDR3 has 16 amino acids. CDR3 sequence: CAWGPGQGAPGNTIYF. The CDR3 DNA is TGTGCCTGGGGACCGGGACAGGGGGCGCCTGGAAACACCATATATTTT.

The count of this clonotype is one. The genes are TRBV12-3 or TRBV12-4 and TRBJ1-5, with TRBD1 identical over 7 bases. J was trimmed by 2 bases and V by 2 bases; bases with no gene match: 0. The length of the CDR3 is 14 residues. The chain's CDR3 is CASSLQGGNQPQHF. In DNA form, the CDR3 reads TGTGCCAGCAGTTTACAGGGGGGCAATCAGCCCCAGCATTTT.

This clonotype was seen a single time. A much larger clone lies one base from this, so it may be a read error. This chain links TRBV9 with TRBJ2-5; 12 nucleotides line up with TRBD1. The CDR3 consists of 15 residues. Germline lookup yields CDR1 SGDLS and CDR2 YYNGEE. The CDR3 loop reads CASSVRDRGPETRYF. CDR3 in DNA: TGTGCCAGCAGCGTTAGGGACAGGGGGCCTGAGACCCGGTACTTC.

This clonotype has just one count. The chain employs TRBV2 and TRBJ2-6, with D hard to call. Trimming left V 6 bases short and J 0 bases short, with 12 bases between. The CDR3 runs 16 residues. The V gene's germline CDR1 is SNHLY and CDR2 FYNNEI. The CDR3 bases are TGTGCCAGCAGCGAACATGGCCTCTCTGGGGCCAACGTCCTGACTTTC. This sequence encodes CASSEHGLSGANVLTF.

J is TRBJ2-7 and V is TRBV6-7; a weak D match, TRBD1 (5 bases). TRBV6-7 carries the ORF label, with uncertain function. The CDR3 is 16 residues long. With 2 bases removed from V and 0 bases from J, the gap between germline ends came to 14 bases. In DNA, the CDR3 is TGTGCCAGCAGTTACCCCAGGGTTACCTCCTCCTACGAGCAGTACTTC. Protein product: CASSYPRVTSSYEQYF.

The chain couples TRBV12-3 or TRBV12-4 to TRBJ1-6; D gene unclear. This CDR3 comprises 15 residues. Trimming pared 3 bases from V and 10 bases from J, leaving 16 bases between. The CDR3 DNA follows: TGTGCCAGCAGTTTCCGGGCAGGTCTAGACTCACCCCTCCACTTT. Translation gives CASSFRAGLDSPLHF.

This clonotype occurred a few times. This chain uses TRBV29-1 with TRBJ1-1, with D uncertain. The ends were cut back, 7 bases at V and 1 base at J, with 4 bases in the middle. From germline, CDR1 is SQVTM and CDR2 ANQGSEA. The CDR3 covers 10 residues. CDR3 DNA sequence: TGCAGCGCCGCGAACACTGAAGCTTTCTTT. It encodes CSAANTEAFF.

Only a few counts were recorded for this clonotype. The rearrangement uses TRBV15 and TRBJ1-1; 10 nucleotides line up with TRBD1. V gave up 1 base and J gave up 4 bases; unmatched junction bases: 6. The CDR3 is 16 amino acids. CDR1 and CDR2 (germline): LNHNV, YYDKDF (reference sequence). The CDR3 reads CATSRARDRGITEAFF. The DNA for the CDR3 is TGTGCCACCAGCAGAGCCCGGGACAGGGGCATCACTGAAGCTTTCTTT.

This clonotype was observed a single time. The J gene is TRBJ2-7, the V gene TRBV21-1; the D call of TRBD1 is as the table states it, not checked on the DNA. TRBV21-1 is a pseudogene locus. The CDR3 extends over 19 amino acids. CDR3 in amino acids: CASSPRGIGTGTLRYEQYF. CDR3 nucleotides: TGTGCCAGCAGCCCCCGGGGGATCGGGACAGGGACCCTACGGTACGAGCAGTACTTC.

This clonotype was seen only a few times. V usage is TRBV4-1 and J usage is TRBJ2-2; D may be TRBD1 (6 bases). The CDR3 covers 14 residues. CDR1 is MGHRA, CDR2 YSYEKL, per germline. V was cut by 3 bases and J by 2 bases, with 7 bases left in between. CDR3 amino acids: CASSQGQNTGELFF. DNA for the CDR3: TGCGCCAGCAGCCAGGGACAAAACACCGGGGAGCTGTTTTTT.

This clonotype is medium-sized. The chain has TRBV21-1 and TRBJ1-5; no check of the table's D call, TRBD1, against the DNA was made. TRBV21-1 is deemed a pseudogene. This CDR3 contains 17 residues. The CDR3 loop is CASSKADRTDSNQPQHF. CDR3 nucleotide sequence: TGTGCCAGCAGCAAAGCCGACAGGACTGATAGCAATCAGCCCCAGCATTTT.

In this sample, this clonotype turned up a few times. This chain joins TRBV6-5 and TRBJ2-4; 13 nucleotides agree with TRBD2. Losses at the gene ends were 0 bases for V and 7 bases for J; bases not matched to a gene: 3. The CDR3 covers 16 residues. CDR1 MNHEY and CDR2 SVGAGI come from the germline V gene. CDR3 sequence reads: CASSYSTSGGVNIQYF. The CDR3, as DNA: TGTGCCAGCAGTTACTCAACTAGCGGGGGGGTGAACATTCAGTACTTC.

CDR3 sequence: CASSSITGGHQPQHF. The CDR3 bases are TGTGCCAGCAGCTCAATTACAGGGGGGCATCAGCCCCAGCATTTT. This sequence joins TRBV7-9 and TRBJ1-5; 8 bases are shared with TRBD1. The CDR3 is 15 residues long. The V gene end was trimmed by 4 bases and the J gene end by 5 bases; junction bases not matched to a gene: 7. Germline CDR1 SEHNR, CDR2 FQNEAQ (reference sequence).

This sequence joins TRBV7-9 and TRBJ2-3, with TRBD2 matching 7 bases. V was clipped by 1 base and J by 4 bases; unmatched bases: 11. Germline CDR1 SEHNR, CDR2 FQNEAQ (reference sequence). The CDR3 runs to 17 residues. The CDR3 nucleotides are TGTGCCAGCAGCTTAGTCGAGGCTAGCGGCGCCGCAGATACGCAGTATTTT. It codes for CASSLVEASGAADTQYF.

The chain recombines TRBV7-3 with TRBJ1-1, with D possibly TRBD1 on 6 matching bases. Germline CDR1 and CDR2: SGHTA and FQGTGA. The CDR3 is 13 residues long. Trimming cost V 8 bases and J 1 base, with 11 bases left between them. The CDR3 loop reads CASGQTGNTEAFF. The CDR3 DNA reads as TGTGCCAGCGGACAGACAGGGAACACTGAAGCTTTCTTT.

The V and J genes are TRBV28 and TRBJ1-2; D remains unclear. The CDR3 runs to 11 residues. Trimming removed 6 bases at V and 8 bases at J, with 10 bases between. Germline CDR1 is MDHEN and CDR2 is SYDVKM. The CDR3, as DNA: TGTGCCAGCAGGCGGGTGGGGGGCTACACCTTC. Its protein product is CASRRVGGYTF.

The V call is TRBV24-1, the J call TRBJ2-3; 11 bases match TRBD1. V was pared by 5 bases and J by 4 bases, with 4 bases of the junction left unmatched. Per germline, CDR1 KGHDR and CDR2 SFDVKD. The CDR3 consists of 15 residues. CDR3 amino acids: CATSAPGQGADTQYF. In DNA, the CDR3 is TGTGCCACCAGTGCCCCGGGACAGGGGGCAGATACGCAGTATTTT.

This clonotype was picked up a small number of times. This chain links TRBV6-5 with TRBJ1-6, with a possible D match to TRBD1 (5 bases). V dropped 4 bases and J dropped 7 bases, with 14 bases sitting between them. The CDR3 covers 15 residues. CDR1 is MNHEY, CDR2 SVGAGI, per germline. The CDR3 DNA sequence: TGTGCCAGCAGTTCTCCCGGGACCGAGAATTCACCCCTCCACTTT. Translating it yields CASSSPGTENSPLHF.

The rearrangement uses TRBV5-1 and TRBJ2-6; maybe TRBD1 (5 bases). The CDR3 covers 14 residues. CDR1 and CDR2 (germline): SGHRS, YFSETQ. Trimming left V 4 bases short and J 4 bases short, with 9 bases between. DNA for the CDR3: TGCGCCAGCAGCCAGGGTCCCGGGGCCAACGTCCTGACTTTC. It codes for CASSQGPGANVLTF.

The rearrangement joins TRBV27 to TRBJ2-2; D is possibly TRBD1 or TRBD2 (6 bases each). Germline V CDR1 and CDR2: MNHEY, SMNVEV (reference sequence). The germline V and J ends were trimmed by 4 bases and 4 bases, with 13 bases remaining between them. The CDR3 runs 15 residues. DNA for the CDR3: TGTGCCAGCAGTTCGACGGGGGCGGGCACCGGGGAGCTGTTTTTT. As protein: CASSSTGAGTGELFF.

The V call is TRBV6-1, the J call TRBJ1-5, with 8 bases lining up with TRBD1. The junction had 11 bases not matched to a gene; V was cut back by 5 bases and J by 5 bases. This CDR3 spans 16 amino acids. Germline V lookup: CDR1 MNHNS, CDR2 SASEGT. CDR3 region: CASSKMRVTGDQPQHF. The CDR3 DNA follows: TGTGCCAGCAGTAAGATGCGGGTGACAGGGGATCAGCCCCAGCATTTT.

This clonotype was seen only a few times. CDR3 DNA sequence: TGCAGTGCTAATCATGGGGCAGGGCCGGGGGAGACCCAGTACTTC. This codes for CSANHGAGPGETQYF. The chain links TRBV20-1 to TRBJ2-5; D possibly uses TRBD1 or TRBD2 (5 bases each). CDR1 is DFQATT, CDR2 SNEGSKA, per germline (reference sequence). The V gene lost 4 bases and the J gene lost 5 bases, with 20 bases spanning the gap. CDR3 length: 15 residues.

The chain combines TRBV11-2 with TRBJ1-4; tentatively, D is TRBD1 (5 bases). The CDR3 length is 15 residues. The V gene lost 6 bases and the J gene lost 7 bases, with 18 bases spanning the gap. Germline assignment: CDR1 SGHAT and CDR2 FQNNGV. The CDR3 sequence is CASRRVGPKGEKLFF. DNA of the CDR3: TGTGCCAGCAGGAGGGTGGGGCCCAAGGGTGAAAAACTGTTTTTT.